Sequencing of this T cell receptor beta chain was carried out in a study of cytomegalovirus exposure and HLA in healthy donors. Whole-study findings and limits: Clonal expansion, a later analysis showed, was greater in HLA-associated TCR beta chains than in equally common others. Near-uniform donor sequencing depth was presumed by presence/absence analyses.

Points on this clone: Antigen specificity is unknown.

PCR amplification relied on 60 Vbeta primers (plus 13 Jbeta primers). Assay used: immunoSEQ multiplex PCR; TCRdb lists only in-frame clones, some missing. The sample gives 150,000 or so clones, 75% to 85% of which show up once; 7.7% is in the top ten. The germline CDR1 and CDR2 sequences are MGHRA and YSYEKL. This CDR3 comprises 17 residues. The V and J ends lost 0 bases and 7 bases respectively, with 18 bases between them. This chain joins TRBV4-1 and TRBJ2-2; the D is unclear. This receptor was identified in a man aged 25 to 40 in good health and CMV-seropositive. Sample: PBMCs. The CDR3 here is CASSQESRRVAVGELFF. The CDR3 coding sequence is TGCGCCAGCAGCCAAGAATCCCGACGGGTAGCTGTCGGGGAGCTGTTTTTT.